This T cell receptor beta chain comes out of a study of vaccination effects on CD4 cells after COVID-19. The overall study: Each participant received a vaccine that was either BNT162b2 or mRNA-1273, given as two doses.

This CDR3 region has 15 residues. V was shortened by 3 bases and J by 2 bases, with 13 bases between the two germline ends. Germline-derived CDR1 and CDR2 are SGHVS and FQNEAQ. Sequenced by immunoSEQ multiplex PCR; TCRdb stores in-frame clones only, minus some. The sample consists of more than 45,000 clones, 60% to 85% of them appearing once. Note on this clone: Its specificity is not known.

A 10-day culture period preceded the isolation of CD4+ T cells. None of these healthy vaccinees had been infected with SARS-CoV-2 before vaccination. The sequence was collected from a human donor who received a COVID-19 vaccine. The source material was CD4+ T cells from PBMCs cultured without peptide, sampled before COVID-19 vaccination. The chain recombines TRBV7-8 with TRBJ2-5; a possible D gene is TRBD2 (5 bases). The CDR3 here is CASSLAGYAQETQYF. The CDR3 DNA sequence: TGTGCCAGCAGCTTGGCGGGTTATGCTCAAGAGACCCAGTACTTC.